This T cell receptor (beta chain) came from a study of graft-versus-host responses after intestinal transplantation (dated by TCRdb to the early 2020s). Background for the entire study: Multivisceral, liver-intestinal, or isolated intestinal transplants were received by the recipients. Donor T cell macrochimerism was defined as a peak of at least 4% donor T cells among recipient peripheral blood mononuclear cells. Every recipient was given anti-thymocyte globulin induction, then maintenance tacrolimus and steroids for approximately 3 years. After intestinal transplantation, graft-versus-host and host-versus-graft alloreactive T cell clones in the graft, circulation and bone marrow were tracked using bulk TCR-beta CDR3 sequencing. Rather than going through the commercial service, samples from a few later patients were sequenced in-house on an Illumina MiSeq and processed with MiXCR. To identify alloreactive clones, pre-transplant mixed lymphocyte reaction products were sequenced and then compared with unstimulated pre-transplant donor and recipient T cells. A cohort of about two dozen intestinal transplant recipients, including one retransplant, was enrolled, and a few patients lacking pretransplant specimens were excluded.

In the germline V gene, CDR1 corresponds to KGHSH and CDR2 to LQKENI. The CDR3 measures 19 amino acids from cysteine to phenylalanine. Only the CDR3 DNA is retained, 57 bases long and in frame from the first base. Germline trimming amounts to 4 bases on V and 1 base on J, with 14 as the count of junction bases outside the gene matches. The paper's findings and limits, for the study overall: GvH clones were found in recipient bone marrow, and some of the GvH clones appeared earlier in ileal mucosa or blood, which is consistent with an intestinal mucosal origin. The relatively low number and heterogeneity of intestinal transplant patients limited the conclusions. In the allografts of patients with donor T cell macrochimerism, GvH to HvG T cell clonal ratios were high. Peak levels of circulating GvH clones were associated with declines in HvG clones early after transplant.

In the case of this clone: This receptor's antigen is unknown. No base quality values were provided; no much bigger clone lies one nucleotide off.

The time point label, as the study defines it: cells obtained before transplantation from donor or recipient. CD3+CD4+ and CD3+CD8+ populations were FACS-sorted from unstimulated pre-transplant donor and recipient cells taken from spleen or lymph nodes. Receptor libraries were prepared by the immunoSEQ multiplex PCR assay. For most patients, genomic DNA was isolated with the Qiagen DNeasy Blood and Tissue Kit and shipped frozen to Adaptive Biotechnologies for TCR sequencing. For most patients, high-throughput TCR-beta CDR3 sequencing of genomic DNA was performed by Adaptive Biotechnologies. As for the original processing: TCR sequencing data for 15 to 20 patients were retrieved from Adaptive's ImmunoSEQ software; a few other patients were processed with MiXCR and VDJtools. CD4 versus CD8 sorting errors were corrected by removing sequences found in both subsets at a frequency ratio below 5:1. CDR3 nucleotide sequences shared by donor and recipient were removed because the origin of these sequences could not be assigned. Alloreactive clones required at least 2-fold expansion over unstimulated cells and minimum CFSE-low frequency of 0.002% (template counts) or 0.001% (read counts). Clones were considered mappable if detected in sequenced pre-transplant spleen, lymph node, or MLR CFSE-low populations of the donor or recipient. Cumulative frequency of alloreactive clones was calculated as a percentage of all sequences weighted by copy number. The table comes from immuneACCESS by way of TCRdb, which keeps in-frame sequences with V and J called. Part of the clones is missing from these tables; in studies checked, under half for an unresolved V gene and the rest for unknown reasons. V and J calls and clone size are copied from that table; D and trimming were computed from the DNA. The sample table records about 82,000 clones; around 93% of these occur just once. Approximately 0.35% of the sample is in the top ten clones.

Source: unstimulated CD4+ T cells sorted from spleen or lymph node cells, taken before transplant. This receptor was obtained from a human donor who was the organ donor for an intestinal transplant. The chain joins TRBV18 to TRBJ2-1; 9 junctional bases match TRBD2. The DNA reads TGTGCCAGCTCACGGCAAGTAGCGGGAGAGATGGGATCCTACAATGAGCAGTTCTTC. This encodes CASSRQVAGEMGSYNEQFF.